This T cell receptor (beta chain) was sequenced for a study of identical twins. TCRdb reprocessed the 5' RACE reads with MiXCR, giving one entry per CDR3 protein. The repertoire holds about 890,000 distinct CDR3 sequences, with 9% to 15% as singletons. This clonotype was detected a few times. The CDR3 length is 15 residues. Germline V gene data show CDR1 as MGHDK and CDR2 as SYGVNS. V lost 5 bases to trimming and J lost 8 bases; unmatched junction nucleotides: 9. The same data also went into a second study, on yellow fever vaccine responses in identical twins.

The material sequenced was PBMCs. The V and J genes are TRBV25-1 and TRBJ1-6; TRBD1 matches 7 bases. The clonotype comes from a woman between 18 and 29 years old in good health. CDR3 residues: CASSQGGPGDSPLHF. CDR3 in DNA: TGTGCCAGCAGTCAGGGGGGGCCTGGGGATTCACCCCTCCACTTT.